This record concerns one T cell receptor (beta chain) sequence. The antigen is unknown. V shed 4 bases and J shed 2 bases, with 19 bases lying between them. The CDR3 is 17 amino acids. Germline V gene data show CDR1 as LNHDA and CDR2 as SQIVND (reference sequence). This sample is drawn from a study of Tregs in tolerant kidney transplant recipients. Whole-study findings and limits: Expanding Tregs on activated donor B cells appeared to best identify donor-specific TCRbeta clones.

Generated by immunoSEQ multiplex PCR, the TCRdb table keeps only in-frame clones and is missing some. This sample carries hundreds of thousands of clones, approximately 84% of them seen once, and the ten largest clones take around 0.61%. Material: CD4+ T cells from blood. The chain has TRBV19 and TRBJ2-3; no definite D call. This TCR was recovered from a human donor in good health. CDR3 sequence: CASSTLAPRRNTDTQYF. CDR3 DNA: TGTGCCAGTAGTACCCTCGCCCCGCGACGGAACACAGATACGCAGTATTTT.